The 2 T cell receptor beta chains in this list originate from one sample, sequenced in a study of beta chain features in type 1 diabetes. Reverse transcribing all isolated RNA meant expressed TCRB transcripts were sequenced. TCRdb's copy holds only in-frame clones and misses some; the assay was immunoSEQ multiplex PCR. Among hundreds of thousands of clones listed, less than 15% were seen once. Sequencing was carried out using naive CD4+ T cells from blood. These receptors all come from a woman in her thirties or forties in good health.

For the CDR3, the DNA is TGTGCCAGCAGTGACGGGCGGGGGCCTAATGAGCAGTTCTTC. Protein: CASSDGRGPNEQFF. J is TRBJ2-1 and V is TRBV2, with a weak D call TRBD2 (7 bases). This CDR3 spans 14 amino acids. Per the germline V gene, CDR1 is SNHLY and CDR2 is FYNNEI. Trimming stripped 3 bases from V and 7 bases from J, with 13 bases between.

The rearrangement joins TRBV14 to TRBJ1-2; 10 bases fit TRBD1. Germline V gives CDR1 SGHDN, CDR2 FVKESK. The CDR3 is made up of 15 amino acids. Unmatched junction bases numbered 7, after V lost 3 bases and J lost 6 bases. In DNA, the CDR3 is TGTGCCAGCAGCCATTCGACAGGGGGCATTAATGGCTACACCTTC. This encodes CASSHSTGGINGYTF.